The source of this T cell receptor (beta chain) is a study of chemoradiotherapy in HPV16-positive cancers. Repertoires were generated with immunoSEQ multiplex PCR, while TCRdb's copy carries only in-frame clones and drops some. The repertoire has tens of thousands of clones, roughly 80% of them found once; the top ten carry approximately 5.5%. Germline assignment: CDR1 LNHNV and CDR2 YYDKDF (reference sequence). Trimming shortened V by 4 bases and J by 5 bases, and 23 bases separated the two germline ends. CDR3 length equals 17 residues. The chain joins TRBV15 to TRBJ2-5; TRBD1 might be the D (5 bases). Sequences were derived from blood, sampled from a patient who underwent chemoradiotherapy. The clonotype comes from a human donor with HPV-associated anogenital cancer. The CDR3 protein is CATSTYKSQGAWETQYF. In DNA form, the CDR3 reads TGTGCCACCAGCACTTACAAATCCCAGGGTGCTTGGGAGACCCAGTACTTC.